This T cell receptor beta chain was sequenced for a study of blood T cell repertoires in COVID-19. CDR1 and CDR2 (germline): SGHRS, YFSETQ. J lost 11 bases, V lost 4 bases, and 11 bases had no gene match. The CDR3 covers 14 residues. The method was immunoSEQ multiplex PCR; TCRdb's version includes in-frame clones alone and lacks a portion of them. The sample consists of about 190,000 clones, approximately 85% of them appearing once. The J gene is TRBJ2-3, the V gene TRBV5-1, with 9 bases identical to TRBD1. Source material: peripheral blood. The TCR comes from a woman in her seventies with active or convalescent COVID-19. CDR3 in DNA: TGCGCCAGCAGCCCCGCCGCTGGACAGGGGTTGCAGTATTTT. This encodes CASSPAAGQGLQYF.